These 14 T cell receptor beta chains came from one sample sequenced in a study of sequential checkpoint blockade in melanoma. Specified treatment: randomized to nivolumab then ipilimumab (arm A) or the reverse (arm B). Using immunoSEQ multiplex PCR, the repertoire was profiled, and TCRdb retains in-frame clones only, with some absent. The sample includes roughly 13,000 clones, under 65% of them seen just once. This sample comprised CD8+ T cells sorted from blood (inferred from file names), obtained from a patient given nivolumab and ipilimumab in sequence. The receptors here all came from a human donor with melanoma.

The V and J genes are TRBV6-1 and TRBJ1-1; tentative D call: TRBD1 (5 bases). The germline gives CDR1 MNHNS, CDR2 SASEGT. The CDR3 consists of 12 residues. V lost 5 bases and J 3 bases, leaving 7 bases between the germline ends. CDR3 nucleotide sequence: TGTGCCAGCAGTCGGGGGGACACTGAAGCTTTCTTT. Encoded protein: CASSRGDTEAFF.

As concerns this clone: A much larger clone differs from this one at a single base, so this may be a read error. The chain links TRBV29-1 to TRBJ1-1; TRBD1 aligns across 11 bases. In germline, CDR1 is SQVTM, CDR2 ANQGSEA. The CDR3 has 12 residues. Germline trimming cut 6 bases from V and 4 bases from J; bases unmatched to any gene: 1. The CDR3 region has the DNA TGCAGCGTAGGGACAGGGGGCACTGAAGCTTTCTTT. Protein sequence: CSVGTGGTEAFF.

This clone was observed a handful of times. Relative to the germline gene, one junction end is altered; a read error may explain this. The gene calls are TRBV27 and TRBJ2-2; the match to TRBD1 covers 7 bases. CDR1 and CDR2 from the germline V gene are MNHEY and SMNVEV (reference sequence). The CDR3 is made up of 15 amino acids. The CDR3 region has the DNA TGTGCCAGCAGTCTAGGGACAGCGAAGACCGGGGAGCTGTTTTTT. This codes for CASSLGTAKTGELFF.

In this sample, this clone is medium-sized. This rearrangement joins TRBV19 to TRBJ2-7; D is uncertain. Trimming removed 2 bases at V and 3 bases at J, with 8 bases between. This CDR3 comprises 13 residues. Germline V gene data show CDR1 as LNHDA and CDR2 as SQIVND (reference sequence). The DNA for the CDR3 is TGTGCCAGTAGTATAACTACCTTCTACGAGCAGTACTTC. This translates into CASSITTFYEQYF.

This clone was observed a few times. The chain carries TRBV6-5 and TRBJ2-5; 8 nucleotides agree with TRBD2. Per the germline V gene, CDR1 is MNHEY and CDR2 is SVGAGI. The V and J ends lost 9 bases and 4 bases, in that order; junction bases with no gene match: 10. The CDR3 contains 14 residues. The CDR3: CASRIGREVETQYF. For the CDR3, the DNA is TGTGCCAGTAGGATTGGGCGGGAGGTAGAGACCCAGTACTTC.

This clone was counted once. The chain recombines TRBV7-9 with TRBJ2-7, with D possibly TRBD1 on 7 matching bases. Trimming took 5 bases from V and 4 from J, leaving 24 bases between them. The length of the CDR3 is 17 residues. Germline loops: CDR1 SEHNR, CDR2 FQNEAQ (reference sequence). The CDR3: CASSHLGGGRADYEQYF. As DNA, the CDR3 is TGTGCCAGCAGCCATCTAGGAGGGGGCCGGGCCGATTACGAGCAGTACTTC.

In its sample, this clone was seen a few times. The chain couples TRBV11-2 to TRBJ2-2, with D maybe TRBD2 (6 bases). CDR3 size: 13 residues. The V gene's germline CDR1 is SGHAT and CDR2 FQNNGV. The V end was cut by 3 bases, the J end by 9 bases, with 11 bases between. In DNA, the CDR3 is TGTGCCAGCAGCTTGGGGGGATCACGGGAGCTGTTTTTT. This codes for CASSLGGSRELFF.

The chain combines TRBV5-1 with TRBJ2-7, with D unresolved. The CDR3 length is 12 residues. Trimming took off 5 bases at V and 2 bases at J, with 8 bases between the two ends. Germline V gene lookup returns CDR1 SGHRS and CDR2 YFSETQ. This chain's CDR3 is CASSSTAYEQYF. For the CDR3, the DNA is TGCGCCAGCAGTTCTACTGCCTACGAGCAGTACTTC.

This CDR3 is CATHLTSTDTQYF. The DNA for the CDR3 is TGTGCCACGCACCTTACTAGCACAGATACGCAGTATTTT. The chain links TRBV7-9 to TRBJ2-3; D uncertain. Per germline, CDR1 SEHNR and CDR2 FQNEAQ (reference sequence). The V end lost 10 bases, the J end lost 0 bases, and 11 bases lay between the germline ends. The CDR3 consists of 13 residues.

J is TRBJ2-5 and V is TRBV10-3; 14 positions agree with TRBD2. With V trimmed by 6 bases and J by 4 bases, 7 bases remained unmatched. CDR1 is ENHRY and CDR2 is SYGVKD in the germline V gene. CDR3 length: 16 residues. CDR3 region: CAIRAGTSGSLETQYF. As DNA, the CDR3 is TGTGCCATCAGGGCCGGGACTAGCGGGAGTTTAGAGACCCAGTACTTC.

The chain carries TRBV2 and TRBJ2-7; TRBD1 agrees at 8 bases. With V trimmed by 8 bases and J by 1 base, 13 bases remained unmatched. Germline CDR1 reads SNHLY; CDR2 reads FYNNEI. This CDR3 contains 16 residues. The CDR3 region has the DNA TGTGCCAGCGGAGCACCTCCGACAGGGGCGTCCTACGAGCAGTACTTC. It specifies CASGAPPTGASYEQYF.

This clone was counted between two and nine times. The chain carries TRBV30 and TRBJ2-1; a weak D match, TRBD1 (5 bases). This CDR3 has 15 residues. The V gene lost 3 bases and the J gene lost 3 bases, with 15 bases spanning the gap. The germline V gene has CDR1 GTSNPN and CDR2 SVGIG (reference sequence). The chain's CDR3 is CAWSYIGVGYNEQFF. The CDR3 nucleotides read TGTGCCTGGAGCTATATAGGGGTCGGCTACAATGAGCAGTTCTTC. Full variable domain (missing parts from reference TRBV30 and TRBJ2-1): SQTIHQWPATLVQPVGSPLSLECTVEGTSNPNLYWYRQAAGRGLQLLFYSVGIGQISSEVPQNLSASRPQDRQFILSSKKLLLSDSGFYLCAWSYIGVGYNEQFFGPGTRLTVL.

The gene calls are TRBV27 and TRBJ1-2; D perhaps matches TRBD1 (6 bases). The V and J ends lost 2 bases and 4 bases respectively, with 17 bases between them. The CDR3 length is 16 residues. Germline V gives CDR1 MNHEY, CDR2 SMNVEV (reference sequence). The DNA for the CDR3 is TGTGCCAGCAGTTTAACTCTGCCTACAGGGACCTATGGCTACACCTTC. Its protein is CASSLTLPTGTYGYTF.

The chain recombines TRBV6-5 with TRBJ1-2; 12 positions match TRBD1. The CDR3 is made up of 15 amino acids. The V and J ends lost 8 bases and 6 bases, in that order; junction bases with no gene match: 10. CDR1 is MNHEY, CDR2 SVGAGI, per germline. CDR3 DNA sequence: TGTGCCAGCCGTCCGGGACAGGGGGCATTTGATGGCTACACCTTC. This encodes CASRPGQGAFDGYTF.